This is a list of T cell receptor beta chains from one sample in a study of blood T cell repertoires in COVID-19. Clones were sequenced by immunoSEQ multiplex PCR, and TCRdb holds only the in-frame ones, with some missing. The sample consists of hundreds of thousands of clones, about nine tenths of them appearing once. Sequenced material: PBMCs or T cells enriched from blood (not recorded which). The receptors were gathered from a middle-aged woman who had recovered from COVID-19. Each CDR3 is given with its conserved first and last residue. A D gene is named only where the DNA matches it firmly. Part of the rows lack a size; the others show once, few, many or a class for expanded clones.

TRBJ2-7,.,.,TRBV28,TGTGCCAGCAGTTTCCCTAGCCCCAACGAGCAGTACTTC,CASSFPSPNEQYF
TRBJ2-5,.,.,TRBV3-1/TRBV3-2,TGTGCCAGCAGCCAAGGGCTTCCGGGGTGGGAGACCCAGTACTTC,CASSQGLPGWETQYF
TRBJ2-2,TRBD1,.,TRBV6-2/TRBV6-3,TGTGCCAGCAGTGTGACAGGGGGAGGGACCGGGGAGCTGTTTTTT,CASSVTGGGTGELFF
TRBJ1-2,.,once,TRBV9,TGTGCCAGCAGCCTACAACAGGGCTACTATGGCTACACCTTC,CASSLQQGYYGYTF
TRBJ2-6,.,.,TRBV7-3,TGTGCCAGCAGCTCCTTTACTGGGGCCAACGTCCTGACTTTC,CASSSFTGANVLTF
TRBJ2-2,.,.,TRBV23-1,TGCGCCAGCAGTCAGGGGACTCTCACCGGGGAGCTGTTTTTT,CASSQGTLTGELFF
TRBJ2-1,.,.,TRBV15,TGTGCCACCAGGGCCGCGACAGTCCCTTTTTATAATGAGCAGTTCTTC,CATRAATVPFYNEQFF
TRBJ2-1,TRBD2,.,TRBV4-3,TGCGCCAGCAGCCAAGATCCACGGGGACTAGCGGGAGGCCACAATGAGCAGTTCTTC,CASSQDPRGLAGGHNEQFF
TRBJ1-4,TRBD1,few,TRBV7-3,TGTGCCAGCAGCCCATCCGGGACAGGGGATGAAAAACTGTTTTTT,CASSPSGTGDEKLFF
TRBJ2-1,TRBD2,.,TRBV7-3,TGTGCCAGCAGCCCGGGACTAACCCACTTCTCCTACAATGAGCAGTTCTTC,CASSPGLTHFSYNEQFF
TRBJ1-2,TRBD1,.,TRBV18,TGTGCCAGCTCCCCCGGGACAGATAATAACTATGGCTACACCTTC,CASSPGTDNNYGYTF
TRBJ2-7,TRBD2,.,TRBV9,TGTGCCAGCAGCGCCCTAGCGGACTCCTACGAGCAGTACTTC,CASSALADSYEQYF
TRBJ1-6,TRBD1,.,TRBV3-1/TRBV3-2,TGTGCCAGCAGCCCTCGGAGCACAGGGGCCTCACCCCTCCACTTT,CASSPRSTGASPLHF
TRBJ1-5,TRBD1,.,TRBV18,TGTGCCAGCTCACCACTTGGACAGGGGGCGAATCAGCCCCAGCATTTT,CASSPLGQGANQPQHF
TRBJ2-7,TRBD2,.,TRBV7-2,TGTGCCAGCAGCTTAGGCGGGGGGAATTACGAGCAGTACTTC,CASSLGGGNYEQYF
TRBJ2-7,.,once,TRBV30,TGTGCCTGGAGTGAAGGGGGTAACACCGAGCAGTACTTC,CAWSEGGNTEQYF
TRBJ2-5,TRBD1,.,TRBV18,TGTGCCAGCTCACCGGACAGGGGGCAGTGGGAGACCCAGTACTTC,CASSPDRGQWETQYF
TRBJ2-1,TRBD2,once,TRBV27,TGTGCCAGCAGAGATCGGACTAGCGGGGAAGAAAGAACTTACAATGAGCAGTTCTTC,CASRDRTSGEERTYNEQFF
TRBJ1-3,.,.,TRBV12-3/TRBV12-4,TGTGCCAGCAGACCCACAGCCCACACCATATATTTT,CASRPTAHTIYF
TRBJ2-1,.,.,TRBV9,TGTGCCAGCAGCGTATCGGCAGGGAACTATGAGCAGTTCTTC,CASSVSAGNYEQFF
TRBJ2-2,.,once,TRBV7-3,TGTGCCAGCAGCTCCTGGCAGGGGGGCATCGGGGAGCTGTTTTTT,CASSSWQGGIGELFF
TRBJ1-1,.,.,TRBV27,TGTGCCAGCAGTTTACGGGGGTGGGGGTCCACTGAAGCTTTCTTT,CASSLRGWGSTEAFF
TRBJ1-1,.,.,TRBV7-9,TGTGCCAGCAGCCCACAGTTGGACACTGAAGCTTTCTTT,CASSPQLDTEAFF
TRBJ1-5,.,.,TRBV2,TGTGCCAGCAGGGGGAGGGGTCGAGAGCCCCAGCATTTT,CASRGRGREPQHF
TRBJ1-1,.,.,TRBV7-7,TGTGCTAGCAGCTTAAACAGGGAGACTGAAGCTTTCTTT,CASSLNRETEAFF
TRBJ2-5,.,.,TRBV6-1,TGTGCCAGCAGTGAATTACATACCCAAGAGACCCAGTACTTC,CASSELHTQETQYF
TRBJ1-6,.,once,TRBV27,TGTGCCAGCAGTTTTGGGGGGGTTAATTCACCCCTCCACTTT,CASSFGGVNSPLHF